This T cell receptor (beta chain) is drawn from a study of CD8 T cells in Susac syndrome. Germline CDR1 DFQATT, CDR2 SNEGSKA (reference sequence). CDR3 length: 12 residues. Trimming cost V 7 bases and J 3 bases, with 11 bases left between them. RNA, at 0.5 to 1 ug, was reverse transcribed with random hexamers. TCRdb passed the immunoSEQ multiplex PCR reads through MiXCR, listing each CDR3 protein once. The data hold some 170,000 distinct CDR3 sequences, with 90% to 95% observed a single time. Sequencing was carried out using CD4+ T cells from PBMCs. This chain connects TRBV20-1 to TRBJ2-3; D call uncertain. The source of this sequence is a human donor in good health. The DNA of the CDR3 is TGCAGTGAACTCCTGGGGACAGATACGCAGTATTTT. Translating gives CSELLGTDTQYF.